Given below is one T cell receptor beta chain in context. Sequenced by immunoSEQ multiplex PCR; TCRdb stores in-frame clones only, minus some. The sample has about 150,000 clones, under 95% seen once. This entry belongs to a study of T cell responses to AZD1222 COVID-19 vaccine. The clonotype was recovered from an adult in good health. The specimen was peripheral blood, collected on day 0 of AZD1222 vaccination.

In DNA form, the CDR3 reads TGTGCCATCAGAACCGGGACAGGACCCAATCAGCCCCAGCATTTT. Protein: CAIRTGTGPNQPQHF. This rearrangement joins TRBV10-3 to TRBJ1-5, with 8 bases identical to TRBD1. The CDR3 is 15 amino acids. Germline V lookup: CDR1 ENHRY, CDR2 SYGVKD. Trimming at V came to 6 bases and at J to 3 bases, leaving 7 bases not matched to a gene.